The T cell receptor (beta chain) under discussion was sequenced for a study of T cells in Graves' hyperthyroidism and ophthalmopathy. As for the study in general: Before treatment of any kind, peripheral blood was taken at initial diagnosis. Study-level findings and limits: Most thyroid clonotypes expanded above 0.001 appeared in blood too.

Researchers took RNA transcripts and amplified the TCR beta CDR3 regions from them. In the first-round RT-PCR of the TCR CDR3, the HTBI primer set was used. One entry per CDR3 protein results from TCRdb running MiXCR on the multiplex PCR reads. The data show approximately 620,000 distinct CDR3 sequences, roughly 13% seen once. In its sample, this clonotype was seen many times. The target antigen is unknown. The study based diagnoses on clinical symptoms, serum thyroxine and TRAb, thyroid ultrasound and orbital computed tomography. With V trimmed by 2 bases and J by 6 bases, 6 bases remained unmatched. From germline, CDR1 is MNHNS and CDR2 SASEGT. This CDR3 contains 16 residues.

This sequence originates from a woman aged 25 to 39 with Graves' hyperthyroidism that later progressed to Graves' ophthalmopathy. The chain combines TRBV6-1 with TRBJ2-3, with TRBD2 matching over 12 bases. Sequencing input: blood. The CDR3 sequence is CASSESLAGGWDTQYF. CDR3 in DNA: TGTGCCAGCAGTGAAAGTCTAGCGGGAGGGTGGGATACGCAGTATTTT.